What follows are 4 T cell receptor beta chains derived from one specimen sequenced in a study of T cell repertoires in cytomegalovirus infection. Antigens for these TCRs are unknown. TCRdb reprocessed the reads via MiXCR and lists one record per CDR3 protein. The sample records about 110,000 distinct CDR3 sequences, around 28% being singletons. Sequencing was performed on CD8+ T cells from cultured PBMCs, taken from culture after CMV antigen stimulation. The receptors were gathered from a human donor in good health (CMV status not recorded). Some clones in this sample may be carry-over from other donors' samples.

This clonotype has just a few counts. The chain is built from TRBV12-3 or TRBV12-4 and TRBJ2-1; D call uncertain. This CDR3 comprises 13 residues. V lost 1 base, J lost 9 bases, and 10 bases lay in between. CDR3 amino acids: CASSLVLEGEQFF. The CDR3 nucleotides are TGTGCCAGCAGTTTAGTGTTAGAAGGTGAGCAGTTCTTC.

This rearrangement joins TRBV7-6 to TRBJ1-1; D call uncertain. The CDR3 runs to 14 residues. The germline CDR1 and CDR2 sequences are SGHVS and FNYEAQ. V gave up 5 bases and J gave up 4 bases, with 14 bases separating them. The CDR3 loop is CASSLAGGSTEAFF. For the CDR3, the DNA is TGTGCCAGCAGCCTCGCGGGCGGCTCCACTGAAGCTTTCTTT.

V usage is TRBV20-1 and J usage is TRBJ1-5, with D perhaps TRBD1 (5 bases). The CDR3 length is 14 residues. V shed 1 base and J shed 5 bases, with 12 bases lying between them. Germline assignment: CDR1 DFQATT and CDR2 SNEGSKA (reference sequence). CDR3 coding DNA: TGCAGTGCTAGAGTCGGGCAGGGCCATCAGCCCCAGCATTTT. Protein: CSARVGQGHQPQHF.

The rearrangement uses TRBV14 and TRBJ2-7; D unclear. This CDR3 comprises 12 residues. V was trimmed by 4 bases and J by 7 bases, leaving 11 bases between them. The germline V gene has CDR1 SGHDN and CDR2 FVKESK. The CDR3: CASSLTLTEQYF. The CDR3 DNA sequence: TGTGCCAGCAGCCTAACGCTTACGGAGCAGTACTTC.